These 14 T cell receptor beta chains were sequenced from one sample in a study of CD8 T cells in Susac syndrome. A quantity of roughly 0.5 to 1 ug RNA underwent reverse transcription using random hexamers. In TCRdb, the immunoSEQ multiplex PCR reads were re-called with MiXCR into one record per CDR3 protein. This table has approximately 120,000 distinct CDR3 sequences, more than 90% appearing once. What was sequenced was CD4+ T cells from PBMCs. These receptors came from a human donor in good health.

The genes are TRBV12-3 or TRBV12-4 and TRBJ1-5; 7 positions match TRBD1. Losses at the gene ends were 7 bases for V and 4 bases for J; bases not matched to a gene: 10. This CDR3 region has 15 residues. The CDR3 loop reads CASTRGDSRNQPQHF. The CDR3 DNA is TGTGCCAGCACCCGGGGGGACAGCCGTAATCAGCCCCAGCATTTT.

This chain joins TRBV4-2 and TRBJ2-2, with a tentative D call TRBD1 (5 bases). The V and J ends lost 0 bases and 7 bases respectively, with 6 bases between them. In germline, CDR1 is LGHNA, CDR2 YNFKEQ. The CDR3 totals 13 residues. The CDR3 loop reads CASSQEGDGELFF. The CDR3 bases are TGTGCCAGCAGCCAAGAAGGGGACGGGGAGCTGTTTTTT.

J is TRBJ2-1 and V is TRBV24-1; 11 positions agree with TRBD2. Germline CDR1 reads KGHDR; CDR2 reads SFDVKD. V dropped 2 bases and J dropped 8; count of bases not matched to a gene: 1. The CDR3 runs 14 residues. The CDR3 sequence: CATSDSLAGDEQFF. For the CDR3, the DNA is TGTGCCACCAGTGATTCACTAGCGGGAGATGAGCAGTTCTTC.

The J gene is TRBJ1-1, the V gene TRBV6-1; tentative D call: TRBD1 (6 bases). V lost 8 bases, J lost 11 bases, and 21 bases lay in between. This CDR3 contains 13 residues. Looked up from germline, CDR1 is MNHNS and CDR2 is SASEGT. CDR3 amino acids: CASPPQTGLDAFF. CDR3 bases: TGTGCCAGCCCACCCCAAACAGGGTTAGATGCTTTCTTT.

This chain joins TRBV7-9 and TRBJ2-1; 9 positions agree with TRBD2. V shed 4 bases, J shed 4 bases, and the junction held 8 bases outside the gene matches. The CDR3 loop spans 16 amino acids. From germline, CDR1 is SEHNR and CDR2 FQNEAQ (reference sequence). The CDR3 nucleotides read TGTGCCAGCAGCTCCATCGGGACTAGCACATACAATGAGCAGTTCTTC. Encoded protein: CASSSIGTSTYNEQFF.

As DNA, the CDR3 is TGCGCCAGCAGTGAGTCCGCAGGGGGTGTTGGCTACACCTTC. This translates into CASSESAGGVGYTF. The J gene is TRBJ1-2, the V gene TRBV10-1; 7 bases map to TRBD1. This CDR3 has 14 residues. With 0 bases clipped from V and 7 bases from J, the junction kept 5 bases outside the gene matches. Germline V gene lookup returns CDR1 WNHNN and CDR2 SYGVQD (reference sequence).

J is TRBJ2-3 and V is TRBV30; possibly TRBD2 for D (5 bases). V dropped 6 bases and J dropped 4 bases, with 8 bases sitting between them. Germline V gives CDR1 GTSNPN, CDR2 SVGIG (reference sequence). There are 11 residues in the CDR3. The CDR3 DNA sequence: TGTGCCTGCGGTAGCGCAGATACGCAGTATTTT. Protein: CACGSADTQYF.

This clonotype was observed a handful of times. The CDR3 DNA reads TGCAGCGTTGCATTCGCGGGGACCTACGAGCAGTACTTC. It translates to CSVAFAGTYEQYF. V gene TRBV29-1 combines with J gene TRBJ2-7; tentatively, D is TRBD2 (6 bases). This CDR3 has 13 amino acids. CDR1 and CDR2 (germline): SQVTM, ANQGSEA. Trimming pared 4 bases from V and 2 bases from J, leaving 12 bases between.

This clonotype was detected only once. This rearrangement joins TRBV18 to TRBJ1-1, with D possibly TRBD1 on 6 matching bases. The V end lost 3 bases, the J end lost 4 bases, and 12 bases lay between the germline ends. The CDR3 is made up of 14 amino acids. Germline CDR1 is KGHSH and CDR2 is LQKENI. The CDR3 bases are TGTGCCAGCTCACCCCCGGGACAAACCACTGAAGCTTTCTTT. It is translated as CASSPPGQTTEAFF.

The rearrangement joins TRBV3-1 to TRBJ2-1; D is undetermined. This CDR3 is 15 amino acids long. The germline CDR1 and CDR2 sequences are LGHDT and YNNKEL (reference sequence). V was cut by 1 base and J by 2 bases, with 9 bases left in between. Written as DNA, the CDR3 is TGTGCCAGCAGCCAAGCGTACTTCACCTACAATGAGCAGTTCTTC. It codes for CASSQAYFTYNEQFF.

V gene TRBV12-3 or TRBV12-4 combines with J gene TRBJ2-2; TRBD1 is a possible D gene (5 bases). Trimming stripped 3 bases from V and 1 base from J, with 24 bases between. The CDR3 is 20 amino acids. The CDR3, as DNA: TGTGCCAGCAGTTTCCTCCCCCTATGGAGCAGGGAAGGGAACACCGGGGAGCTGTTTTTT. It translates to CASSFLPLWSREGNTGELFF.

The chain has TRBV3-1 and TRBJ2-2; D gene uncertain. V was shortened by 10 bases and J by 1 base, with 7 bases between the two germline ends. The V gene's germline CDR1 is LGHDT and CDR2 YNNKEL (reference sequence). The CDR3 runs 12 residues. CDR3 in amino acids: CATGRNTGELFF. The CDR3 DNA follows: TGTGCCACTGGGCGGAACACCGGGGAGCTGTTTTTT.

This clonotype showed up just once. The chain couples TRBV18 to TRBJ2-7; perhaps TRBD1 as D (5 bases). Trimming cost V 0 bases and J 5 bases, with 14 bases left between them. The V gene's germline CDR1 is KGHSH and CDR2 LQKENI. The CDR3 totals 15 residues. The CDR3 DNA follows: TGTGCCAGCTCACCACCGTTGACACAGGTAGACGAGCAGTACTTC. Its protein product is CASSPPLTQVDEQYF.

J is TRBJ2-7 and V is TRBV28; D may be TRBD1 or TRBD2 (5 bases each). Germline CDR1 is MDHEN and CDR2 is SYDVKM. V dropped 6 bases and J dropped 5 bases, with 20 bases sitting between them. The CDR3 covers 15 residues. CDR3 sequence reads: CASRFPGTLGHEQYF. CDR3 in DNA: TGTGCCAGCAGATTCCCCGGGACCTTGGGCCACGAGCAGTACTTC.